The clone carrying this T cell receptor (beta chain) was observed many times. What it binds is not known. The sample originates from a study of post-analysis software for immune sequencing data. Study-level points and caveats: TRBV5-6, TRBV5-1 and TRBV20-1 were among a few TRBV segments more frequent in patients than controls.

Germline V lookup: CDR1 LGHDT, CDR2 YNNKEL (reference sequence). Trimming removed 1 base from V and 4 bases from J, with 13 bases in between. CDR3 size: 15 residues. Unique molecular identifiers were present in the TCR beta cDNA libraries. Each CDR3 protein is one row after TCRdb ran MiXCR on the PCR reads. The sample has over 250,000 distinct CDR3 sequences, 30% to 45% seen once. Material for sequencing was blood. The chain combines TRBV3-1 with TRBJ1-2; no reliable D call. The receptor comes from a girl aged 5 to 17 with multiple sclerosis. The CDR3 nucleotides read TGTGCCAGCAGCCAAGGGTCGGGGTCTACCTATGGCTACACCTTC. Its translation is CASSQGSGSTYGYTF.